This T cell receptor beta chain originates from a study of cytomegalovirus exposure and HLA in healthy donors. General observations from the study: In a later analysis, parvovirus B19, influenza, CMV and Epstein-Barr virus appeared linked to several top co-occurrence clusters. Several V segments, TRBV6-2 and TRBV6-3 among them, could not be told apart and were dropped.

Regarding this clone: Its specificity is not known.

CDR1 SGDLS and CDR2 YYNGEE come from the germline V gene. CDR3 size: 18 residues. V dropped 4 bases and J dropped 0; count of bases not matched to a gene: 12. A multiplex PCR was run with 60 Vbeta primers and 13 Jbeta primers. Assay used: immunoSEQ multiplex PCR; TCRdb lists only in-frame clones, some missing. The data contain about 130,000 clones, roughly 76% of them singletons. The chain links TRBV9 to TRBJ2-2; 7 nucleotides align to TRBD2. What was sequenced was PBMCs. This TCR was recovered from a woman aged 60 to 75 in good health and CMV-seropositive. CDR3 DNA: TGTGCCAGCAGCTTCTCTAGGGAGGGGATTACGAACACCGGGGAGCTGTTTTTT. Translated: CASSFSREGITNTGELFF.